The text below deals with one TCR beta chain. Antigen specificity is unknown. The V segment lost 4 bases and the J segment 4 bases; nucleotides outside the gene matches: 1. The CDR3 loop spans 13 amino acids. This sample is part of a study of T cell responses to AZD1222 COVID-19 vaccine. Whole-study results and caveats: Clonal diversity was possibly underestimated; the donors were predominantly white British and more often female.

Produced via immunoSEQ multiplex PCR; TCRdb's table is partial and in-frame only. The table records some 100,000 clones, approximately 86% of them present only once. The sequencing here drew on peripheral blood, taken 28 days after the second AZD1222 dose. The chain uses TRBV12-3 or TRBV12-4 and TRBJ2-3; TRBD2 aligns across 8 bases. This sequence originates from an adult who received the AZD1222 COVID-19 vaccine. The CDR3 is CASSSRGADTQYF. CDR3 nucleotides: TGTGCCAGCAGTTCGCGGGGGGCAGATACGCAGTATTTT.